The clone carrying this T cell receptor (beta chain) has a single count. This CDR3 is 14 amino acids long. Trimming took 0 bases from V and 6 from J, leaving 12 bases between them. From germline, CDR1 is SGHNT and CDR2 YYREEE (reference sequence). These data originate in a study of control samples from healthy donors and cancer patients. Clones were read by immunoSEQ multiplex PCR, and TCRdb kept only the in-frame ones, dropping some. Of approximately 210,000 clones listed, roughly nine tenths are singletons. The specimen was blood. This TCR was sampled from a man aged 25-40 years in good health. The J gene is TRBJ1-2, the V gene TRBV5-4; perhaps TRBD1 as D (6 bases). CDR3 sequence reads: CASSLAWRGNGYTF. The CDR3 region has the DNA TGTGCCAGCAGCTTGGCCTGGAGGGGGAATGGCTACACCTTC.